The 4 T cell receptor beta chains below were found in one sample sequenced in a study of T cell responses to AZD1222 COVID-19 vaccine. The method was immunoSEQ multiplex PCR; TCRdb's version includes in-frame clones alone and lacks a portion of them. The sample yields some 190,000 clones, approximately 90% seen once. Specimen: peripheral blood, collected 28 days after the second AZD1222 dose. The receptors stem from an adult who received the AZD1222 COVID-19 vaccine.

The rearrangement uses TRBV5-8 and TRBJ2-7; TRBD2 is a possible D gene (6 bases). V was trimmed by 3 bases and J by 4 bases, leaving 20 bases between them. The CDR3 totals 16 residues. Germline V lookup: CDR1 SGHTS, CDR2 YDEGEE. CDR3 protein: CASSSLPGSNGYEQYF. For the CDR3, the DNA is TGTGCCAGCAGCTCGCTACCCGGGAGCAATGGTTACGAGCAGTACTTC.

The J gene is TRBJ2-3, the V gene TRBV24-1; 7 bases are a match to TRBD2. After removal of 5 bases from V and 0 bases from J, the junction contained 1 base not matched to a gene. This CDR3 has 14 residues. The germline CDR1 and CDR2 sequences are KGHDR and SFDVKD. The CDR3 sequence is CATSGGGSTDTQYF. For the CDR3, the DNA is TGTGCCACCAGTGGGGGGGGGAGCACAGATACGCAGTATTTT.

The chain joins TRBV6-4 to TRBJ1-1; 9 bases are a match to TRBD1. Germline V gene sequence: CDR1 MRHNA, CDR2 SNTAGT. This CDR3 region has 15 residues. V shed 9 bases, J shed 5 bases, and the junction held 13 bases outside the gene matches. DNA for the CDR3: TGTGCCAGAGTCTGGACAGGGGCGTTGGGGACTGAAGCTTTCTTT. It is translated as CARVWTGALGTEAFF.

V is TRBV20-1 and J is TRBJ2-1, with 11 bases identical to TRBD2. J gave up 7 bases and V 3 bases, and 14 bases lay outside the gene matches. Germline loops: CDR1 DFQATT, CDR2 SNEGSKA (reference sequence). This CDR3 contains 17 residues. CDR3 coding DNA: TGCAGTGCTAGTGGGCTAGCGGGAGGCCTACACTGGAATGAGCAGTTCTTC. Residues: CSASGLAGGLHWNEQFF.